This record covers a single T cell receptor (beta chain). The germline CDR1 and CDR2 sequences are MGHDK and SYGVNS. The CDR3 runs 16 residues. With 1 base removed from V and 7 bases from J, the gap between germline ends came to 14 bases. This sample stems from a study of blood T cell repertoires in COVID-19. Study at large: COVID-19 samples from acute and convalescent phases originated in the United States, Italy and Spain. The cDNA or gDNA used as material had been derived from T cells, B-cell-depleted T cells, or PBMCs.

Sequencing used immunoSEQ multiplex PCR; TCRdb keeps in-frame clones, though not all of them. The table includes 200,000 or so clones, more than 85% detected once. This receptor was obtained from a man aged 65-85 years with active or convalescent COVID-19. The rearrangement joins TRBV25-1 to TRBJ1-6, with a possible D match to TRBD1 (6 bases). Sequenced sample: peripheral blood. In DNA form, the CDR3 reads TGTGCCAGCAGTGAATTATCGGGGACAAAAAATTCACCCCTCCACTTT. It specifies CASSELSGTKNSPLHF.